The 14 T cell receptor beta chains below all came from one sample that was sequenced in a study of cytomegalovirus exposure and HLA in healthy donors. The PCR employed 60 Vbeta primers together with 13 Jbeta primers. The repertoire was sequenced with immunoSEQ multiplex PCR; TCRdb's copy has only in-frame clones and lacks some. The data contain 65,000 to 90,000 clones, around 70% of them seen just once; the ten biggest clones take up roughly 16%. Sample: PBMCs. The origin of the receptors is a woman aged 40 to 55 in good health and CMV-seropositive.

V and J are TRBV25-1 and TRBJ2-1; 7 nucleotides line up with TRBD1. Trimming took 4 bases from V and 7 from J; bases not matched to a gene: 4. The CDR3 runs to 13 residues. Germline values: CDR1 MGHDK, CDR2 SYGVNS. The CDR3 bases are TGTGCCAGCAGTGTTACAGGGGCGAATGAGCAGTTCTTC. This encodes CASSVTGANEQFF.

The genes are TRBV11-3 and TRBJ2-3; maybe TRBD1 (5 bases). Germline CDR1 SGHNT, CDR2 YENEEA. The CDR3 consists of 14 residues. The ends were cut back, 4 bases at V and 9 bases at J, with 17 bases in the middle. CDR3 amino acids: CASSSHPSGKTQYF. The CDR3 bases are TGTGCCAGCAGCTCCCACCCCTCAGGGAAAACGCAGTATTTT.

The rearrangement uses TRBV14 and TRBJ2-7; 14 bases are a match to TRBD2. V dropped 5 bases and J dropped 4; count of bases not matched to a gene: 4. This CDR3 spans 15 amino acids. Germline assignment: CDR1 SGHDN and CDR2 FVKESK. This CDR3 reads CASSYGLAGGYEQYF. The CDR3 DNA reads as TGTGCCAGCAGCTACGGACTAGCGGGAGGATACGAGCAGTACTTC.

In DNA form, the CDR3 reads TGTGCCAGTAGTATTCTTGGGGGGATAAATGAAAAACTGTTTTTT. This gives the protein CASSILGGINEKLFF. The rearrangement links TRBV19 to TRBJ1-4; TRBD1 might be the D (5 bases). There are 15 residues in the CDR3. Per the germline V gene, CDR1 is LNHDA and CDR2 is SQIVND (reference sequence). V gave up 3 bases and J gave up 5 bases, with 13 bases separating them. The entire variable domain, with the rest obtained from reference TRBV19 and TRBJ1-4, is as follows: DGGITQSPKYLFRKEGQNVTLSCEQNLNHDAMYWYRQDPGQGLRLIYYSQIVNDFQKGDIAEGYSVSREKKESFPLTVTSAQKNPTAFYLCASSILGGINEKLFFGSGTQLSVL.

This chain links TRBV30 with TRBJ2-2; D perhaps matches TRBD2 (5 bases). In germline, CDR1 is GTSNPN, CDR2 SVGIG (reference sequence). V shed 5 bases and J shed 7 bases, with 20 bases lying between them. There are 15 residues in the CDR3. CDR3 amino acids: CAWSRFSAMSGELFF. In nucleotides, the CDR3 is TGTGCCTGGTCCCGTTTTAGCGCCATGAGCGGGGAGCTGTTTTTT.

A word on this clone: Other DNA variants within this sample encode the same CDR3. V usage is TRBV7-9 and J usage is TRBJ1-1, with a tentative D call TRBD1 (5 bases). The CDR3 has 13 amino acids. CDR1 and CDR2 (germline): SEHNR, FQNEAQ (reference sequence). With 3 bases removed from V and 5 bases from J, the gap between germline ends came to 10 bases. The CDR3 sequence: CASSLGGGTEAFF. Written as DNA, the CDR3 is TGTGCCAGCAGCTTGGGGGGAGGGACTGAAGCTTTCTTT.

The count of this clone is one. The rearrangement links TRBV7-3 to TRBJ2-2; the D is unclear. V was pared by 5 bases and J by 1 base, with 11 bases between. The CDR3 extends over 15 amino acids. Germline V gives CDR1 SGHTA, CDR2 FQGTGA. The DNA for the CDR3 is TGTGCCAGCAGCGCGACCGCAGGGAACACCGGGGAGCTGTTTTTT. Its translation: CASSATAGNTGELFF. The full variable domain, its missing parts supplied by reference TRBV7-3 and TRBJ2-2, is GAGVSQTPSNKVTEKGKYVELRCDPISGHTALYWYRQSLGQGPEFLIYFQGTGAADDSGLPNDRFFAVRPEGSVSTLKIQRTERGDSAVYLCASSATAGNTGELFFGEGSRLTVL.

The V call is TRBV7-9, the J call TRBJ2-6; no firm D call. CDR1 is SEHNR, CDR2 FQNEAQ, per germline (reference sequence). The CDR3 sequence is 17 residues long. Trimming shortened V by 2 bases and J by 0 bases, and 11 bases separated the two germline ends. This CDR3 reads CASSLKVESSGANVLTF. The CDR3 DNA follows: TGTGCCAGCAGCTTAAAAGTGGAGAGCTCTGGGGCCAACGTCCTGACTTTC.

The chain has TRBV5-4 and TRBJ2-3; 7 bases line up with TRBD2. The CDR3 covers 14 residues. Trimming removed 2 bases from V and 2 bases from J; junction bases left unmatched: 2. CDR1 is SGHNT, CDR2 YYREEE, per germline (reference sequence). DNA for the CDR3: TGTGCCAGCAGCTTCGCGGGAGCCACAGATACGCAGTATTTT. Translation gives CASSFAGATDTQYF.

This chain joins TRBV7-9 and TRBJ2-5; D possibly corresponds to TRBD1 (6 bases). V gave up 2 bases and J gave up 2 bases, with 12 bases separating them. CDR1 and CDR2 (germline): SEHNR, FQNEAQ (reference sequence). The CDR3 covers 15 residues. CDR3 residues: CASSLQGNSQETQYF. The CDR3 DNA sequence: TGTGCCAGCAGCTTACAGGGGAACTCACAAGAGACCCAGTACTTC.

This clone was counted between two and nine times. The chain uses TRBV19 and TRBJ1-5; TRBD1 agrees at 7 bases. CDR3 length equals 16 residues. J lost 6 bases, V lost 0 bases, and 8 bases had no gene match. Germline V gene lookup returns CDR1 LNHDA and CDR2 SQIVND (reference sequence). This CDR3 is CASSIDLTGVAQPQHF. CDR3 nucleotides: TGTGCCAGTAGTATAGATCTAACAGGGGTTGCTCAGCCCCAGCATTTT.

The chain is built from TRBV19 and TRBJ1-1; 9 nucleotides agree with TRBD1. Trimming cost V 5 bases and J 4 bases; bases outside gene matches: 5. The CDR3 length is 14 residues. Germline CDR1 is LNHDA and CDR2 is SQIVND (reference sequence). The CDR3 coding sequence is TGTGCCAGTAGTCTAATACAGGGGGCCACTGAAGCTTTCTTT. Its protein is CASSLIQGATEAFF.

The chain links TRBV7-2 to TRBJ2-7, with unresolved D. Germline V gene lookup returns CDR1 SGHTA and CDR2 FQGNSA. Trimming left V 4 bases short and J 5 bases short, with 21 bases between. CDR3 length: 16 amino acids. CDR3 nucleotide sequence: TGTGCCAGCAGCTCCAATCAACAGAACCCCCAAGACGAGCAGTACTTC. Translation: CASSSNQQNPQDEQYF.

The gene calls are TRBV27 and TRBJ1-4, with 7 bases fitting TRBD1. CDR3 size: 14 residues. Trimming removed 5 bases from V and 7 bases from J; junction bases left unmatched: 7. Germline assignment: CDR1 MNHEY and CDR2 SMNVEV (reference sequence). CDR3 bases: TGTGCCAGCAGTGTGGGACAGCGCTCTGAAAAACTGTTTTTT. Translating gives CASSVGQRSEKLFF.